These 30 T cell receptor beta chains came from one sample sequenced in a study of blood T cell repertoires in COVID-19 (dated by TCRdb to 2018 to 2020). Library preparation employed the immunoSEQ multiplex PCR assay. What TCRdb holds here is the immuneACCESS table cut down to in-frame rearrangements. Part of the clones is not present; checked against another copy, under half of the missing clones reflect an unresolved V gene, and the others are unexplained. This sample lists 80,000 to 100,000 clones; almost 80% were detected once. The ten largest clones add up to approximately 15% of the sample. Sequencing input: peripheral blood. The origin of the receptors is a human donor in a cohort sampled during active COVID-19.

J is TRBJ2-7 and V is TRBV19, with D possibly matching TRBD1 (6 bases). Trimming stripped 6 bases from V and 7 bases from J, with 16 bases between. Germline lookup yields CDR1 LNHDA and CDR2 SQIVND (reference sequence). The CDR3 runs to 13 residues. CDR3 in amino acids: CASSTGTLGEQYF. CDR3 DNA: TGTGCCAGTAGCACCGGGACACTGGGAGAGCAGTACTTC.

The V call is TRBV19, the J call TRBJ1-1; D possibly corresponds to TRBD1 (6 bases). CDR1 LNHDA and CDR2 SQIVND come from the germline V gene (reference sequence). The CDR3 spans 15 residues. The ends were cut back, 7 bases at V and 4 bases at J, with 19 bases in the middle. CDR3 region: CASIGKEGGSTEAFF. For the CDR3, the DNA is TGTGCCAGTATCGGGAAGGAGGGGGGGAGCACTGAAGCTTTCTTT.

This chain links TRBV10-3 with TRBJ2-1; TRBD1 might be the D (6 bases). The CDR3 extends over 13 amino acids. Germline CDR1 reads ENHRY; CDR2 reads SYGVKD. V gave up 7 bases and J gave up 8 bases, with 15 bases separating them. The CDR3 protein is CAIKQGLGDEQFF. The CDR3 DNA is TGTGCCATCAAGCAGGGGCTTGGCGATGAGCAGTTCTTC.

V gene TRBV3-1 (or the pseudogene TRBV3-2) combines with J gene TRBJ1-1; tentative D call: TRBD1 (5 bases). There are 14 residues in the CDR3. Deletions cut 3 bases from V and 1 base from J, with 9 bases between. Germline CDR1 and CDR2: LGHDT and YNNKEL (reference sequence). This CDR3 reads CASSHRQWNTEAFF. CDR3 in DNA: TGTGCCAGCAGCCACCGACAGTGGAACACTGAAGCTTTCTTT.

This chain links TRBV4-2 with TRBJ2-1, with 7 bases aligning to TRBD2. J gave up 10 bases and V 0 bases, and 12 bases lay outside the gene matches. Germline CDR1 and CDR2: LGHNA and YNFKEQ. There are 16 residues in the CDR3. The CDR3 is CASSQDAGRERWEQFF. The CDR3 nucleotides are TGTGCCAGCAGCCAAGACGCGGGGCGGGAGCGGTGGGAGCAGTTCTTC.

This clone showed up just a few times. V gene TRBV2 combines with J gene TRBJ1-1; perhaps TRBD1 as D (5 bases). Germline V gene sequence: CDR1 SNHLY, CDR2 FYNNEI. CDR3 size: 16 residues. V shed 8 bases and J shed 2 bases, with 21 bases lying between them. CDR3 DNA sequence: TGTGCCAGCTCCTCTGGGGGAGGATGGTTTAACACTGAAGCTTTCTTT. Encoded protein: CASSSGGGWFNTEAFF.

This rearrangement joins TRBV4-2 to TRBJ2-1; 13 bases line up with TRBD2. The CDR3 extends over 18 amino acids. CDR1 is LGHNA and CDR2 is YNFKEQ in the germline V gene. After removal of 3 bases from V and 3 bases from J, the junction contained 8 bases not matched to a gene. CDR3 amino acids: CASSQLARTSGSYNEQFF. CDR3 DNA sequence: TGTGCCAGCAGCCAGCTTGCTCGGACTAGCGGGAGCTACAATGAGCAGTTCTTC.

This clone was detected once. The V and J genes are TRBV18 and TRBJ2-2; D call uncertain. The CDR3 has 15 residues. CDR1 is KGHSH, CDR2 LQKENI, per germline. V gave up 6 bases and J gave up 0 bases, with 11 bases separating them. Here the CDR3 DNA reads TGTGCCAGCTCCCTCGACACTTCGAACACCGGGGAGCTGTTTTTT. This translates into CASSLDTSNTGELFF.

The J gene is TRBJ1-6, the V gene TRBV28; D is unresolved. The CDR3 sequence is 14 residues long. V was clipped by 2 bases and J by 3 bases, with 5 bases between them. Germline V gene sequence: CDR1 MDHEN, CDR2 SYDVKM. The CDR3 region is CASSLGSYNSPLHF. CDR3 DNA sequence: TGTGCCAGCAGTTTAGGCAGCTATAATTCACCCCTCCACTTT.

The chain combines TRBV5-1 with TRBJ1-1; 7 bases map to TRBD1. Per the germline V gene, CDR1 is SGHRS and CDR2 is YFSETQ. The CDR3 length is 15 residues. V lost 4 bases to trimming and J lost 6 bases; unmatched junction nucleotides: 12. The CDR3 sequence is CASSPWTGKEAEAFF. In nucleotides, the CDR3 is TGCGCCAGCAGCCCCTGGACAGGAAAGGAAGCTGAAGCTTTCTTT.

The chain joins TRBV28 to TRBJ1-2; 7 bases are shared with TRBD1. This CDR3 has 12 amino acids. Per germline, CDR1 MDHEN and CDR2 SYDVKM. V shed 4 bases, J shed 8 bases, and the junction held 4 bases outside the gene matches. This CDR3 reads CASSSTGLGYTF. In DNA, the CDR3 is TGTGCCAGCAGTTCGACAGGGTTAGGCTACACCTTC.

The genes are TRBV5-4 and TRBJ2-7; 11 bases line up with TRBD2. V was clipped by 3 bases and J by 0 bases; unmatched bases: 8. The germline CDR1 and CDR2 sequences are SGHNT and YYREEE (reference sequence). The CDR3 spans 17 residues. The CDR3 sequence is CASSSTSGTFPSYEQYF. CDR3 coding DNA: TGTGCCAGCAGCTCGACTAGCGGGACCTTCCCCTCCTACGAGCAGTACTTC.

The gene calls are TRBV10-1 and TRBJ2-2; 10 nucleotides line up with TRBD2. V shed 7 bases and J 3 bases; nucleotides not matched to a gene: 11. Germline CDR1 and CDR2: WNHNN and SYGVQD (reference sequence). There are 17 residues in the CDR3. The CDR3 DNA follows: TGCGCCAGCATTGCTAGCGGGAGAAATGAGTACACCGGGGAGCTGTTTTTT. Translated, it gives CASIASGRNEYTGELFF.

The chain uses TRBV7-3 and TRBJ2-3; 14 positions agree with TRBD2. The germline CDR1 and CDR2 sequences are SGHTA and FQGTGA. After removal of 4 bases from V and 4 bases from J, the junction contained 7 bases not matched to a gene. CDR3 length: 17 residues. CDR3 coding DNA: TGTGCCAGCAGCTCGGGACTAGCGGGAGAAAGCTCAGATACGCAGTATTTT. As protein: CASSSGLAGESSDTQYF.

This clone was observed a single time. J is TRBJ2-7 and V is TRBV11-2; perhaps TRBD1 as D (6 bases). Germline assignment: CDR1 SGHAT and CDR2 FQNNGV. This CDR3 spans 15 amino acids. V was trimmed by 5 bases and J by 0 bases, leaving 14 bases between them. The CDR3: CASSQIQGLSYEQYF. CDR3 bases: TGTGCCAGCAGCCAAATACAGGGTCTCTCCTACGAGCAGTACTTC.

This clone was detected only a few times. The chain combines TRBV12-3 or TRBV12-4 with TRBJ1-5, with D uncertain. This CDR3 is built from 13 residues. Trimming stripped 5 bases from V and 0 bases from J, with 5 bases between. DNA of the CDR3: TGTGCCAGCAGTCCCCTTAGCAATCAGCCCCAGCATTTT. Protein sequence: CASSPLSNQPQHF.

A few counts support this clone. This rearrangement joins TRBV3-1 (or the pseudogene TRBV3-2) to TRBJ2-7; TRBD1 matches 10 bases. V gave up 1 base and J gave up 6 bases; unmatched junction bases: 6. Germline CDR1 LGHDT, CDR2 YNNKEL (reference sequence). CDR3 length: 15 residues. This CDR3 reads CASSQATGQGSEQYF. The CDR3 DNA reads as TGTGCCAGCAGCCAAGCAACGGGACAGGGGAGCGAGCAGTACTTC.

The chain combines TRBV28 with TRBJ1-5; no clear D. The CDR3 sequence is 15 residues long. CDR1 and CDR2 from the germline V gene are MDHEN and SYDVKM. V was shortened by 6 bases and J by 0 bases, with 12 bases between the two germline ends. The CDR3, as DNA: TGTGCCAGCAGCCCCCCCTTTTATAGCAATCAGCCCCAGCATTTT. Translation: CASSPPFYSNQPQHF.

V is TRBV5-8 and J is TRBJ2-5, with TRBD1 matching 12 bases. The CDR3 sequence is 17 residues long. After removal of 4 bases from V and 1 base from J, the junction contained 8 bases not matched to a gene. Germline V gene sequence: CDR1 SGHTS, CDR2 YDEGEE. CDR3 sequence reads: CASSPGTGGRRQETQYF. Here the CDR3 DNA reads TGTGCCAGCAGCCCCGGGACAGGGGGCCGACGCCAAGAGACCCAGTACTTC.

This clone was found a few times. V is TRBV30 and J is TRBJ1-5, with unresolved D. In germline, CDR1 is GTSNPN, CDR2 SVGIG (reference sequence). The CDR3 is made up of 14 amino acids. The V gene lost 1 base and the J gene lost 0 bases, with 7 bases spanning the gap. The CDR3 reads CAWSGGVSNQPQHF. CDR3 nucleotides: TGTGCCTGGAGTGGCGGGGTTAGCAATCAGCCCCAGCATTTT.

The rearrangement links TRBV18 to TRBJ2-1, with TRBD2 identical over 7 bases. The CDR3 totals 14 residues. V trimming: 1 base; J trimming: 4 bases; junction bases outside the gene matches: 1. CDR1 is KGHSH and CDR2 is LQKENI in the germline V gene. CDR3 nucleotide sequence: TGTGCCAGCTCACCACAGCGGGGATACAATGAGCAGTTCTTC. It translates to CASSPQRGYNEQFF.

V usage is TRBV3-1 (or the pseudogene TRBV3-2) and J usage is TRBJ2-7; TRBD1 agrees at 7 bases. The germline gives CDR1 LGHDT, CDR2 YNNKEL (reference sequence). The CDR3 sequence is 14 residues long. With 4 bases clipped from V and 6 bases from J, the junction kept 9 bases outside the gene matches. The CDR3 DNA reads as TGTGCCAGCAGCCCGACAGGGACCTCCCTCGAGCAGTACTTC. Its protein is CASSPTGTSLEQYF.

This rearrangement joins TRBV28 to TRBJ2-5; tentatively, D is TRBD2 (5 bases). Germline CDR1 is MDHEN and CDR2 is SYDVKM. V shed 6 bases and J shed 7 bases, with 21 bases lying between them. This CDR3 has 15 amino acids. This chain's CDR3 is CASRSSGFGVGTQYF. As DNA, the CDR3 is TGTGCCAGCAGAAGCTCGGGGTTTGGGGTGGGGACCCAGTACTTC. Together with reference TRBV28 and TRBJ2-5, the CDR3 gives the full variable domain: DVKVTQSSRYLVKRTGEKVFLECVQDMDHENMFWYRQDPGLGLRLIYFSYDVKMKEKGDIPEGYSVSREKKERFSLILESASTNQTSMYLCASRSSGFGVGTQYFGPGTRLLVL.

The chain recombines TRBV5-1 with TRBJ2-3, with D perhaps TRBD2 (5 bases). This CDR3 is built from 15 residues. From germline, CDR1 is SGHRS and CDR2 YFSETQ. Trimming pared 0 bases from V and 6 bases from J, leaving 14 bases between. DNA of the CDR3: TGCGCCAGCAGCTTGGAGACGGGAAAAACGGATACGCAGTATTTT. Its protein product is CASSLETGKTDTQYF.

V is TRBV12-3 or TRBV12-4 and J is TRBJ1-1, with D possibly matching TRBD1 (5 bases). The CDR3 is 13 residues long. Trimming pared 3 bases from V and 4 bases from J, leaving 9 bases between. CDR3 sequence reads: CASSFRGTTEAFF. The CDR3 region has the DNA TGTGCCAGCAGTTTCCGGGGGACCACTGAAGCTTTCTTT.

The chain recombines TRBV28 with TRBJ1-4, with 7 bases lining up with TRBD1. CDR1 MDHEN and CDR2 SYDVKM come from the germline V gene. The CDR3 is made up of 15 amino acids. Trimming at V came to 6 bases and at J to 8 bases, leaving 12 bases not matched to a gene. CDR3: CASRDYGDRSEKLFF. CDR3 nucleotides: TGTGCCAGCAGAGATTACGGGGACAGATCAGAAAAACTGTTTTTT.

The chain links TRBV20-1 to TRBJ2-7; no definite D call. The CDR3 extends over 14 amino acids. Trimming cost V 3 bases and J 8 bases, with 20 bases left between them. Germline assignment: CDR1 DFQATT and CDR2 SNEGSKA (reference sequence). This chain's CDR3 is CSASLPPRDTKQYF. For the CDR3, the DNA is TGCAGTGCTAGTCTCCCCCCAAGAGATACGAAGCAGTACTTC.

This clone was counted a single time. The rearrangement links TRBV6-5 to TRBJ2-7; D not resolved. V shed 6 bases and J shed 0 bases, with 12 bases lying between them. The CDR3 sequence is 14 residues long. The V gene's germline CDR1 is MNHEY and CDR2 SVGAGI. CDR3 nucleotide sequence: TGTGCCAGCAGAGGAGATGCCAGCTCCTACGAGCAGTACTTC. Translating it yields CASRGDASSYEQYF.

The chain is built from TRBV21-1 and TRBJ1-2. TRBV21-1 is marked as a pseudogene. There are 17 residues in the CDR3. For the CDR3, the DNA is TGTGCCAGCAGCAAAGGCAGAGGATTCTTCTCTAACTATGGCTACACCTTC. It translates to CASSKGRGFFSNYGYTF.

The V gene is TRBV3-1 (or the pseudogene TRBV3-2), the J gene TRBJ2-2; TRBD2 might be the D (5 bases). Germline CDR1 LGHDT, CDR2 YNNKEL (reference sequence). Trimming stripped 4 bases from V and 7 bases from J, with 10 bases between. CDR3 length: 13 residues. The CDR3 nucleotides are TGTGCCAGCAGCCCGGGAATCGGCGGGGAGCTGTTTTTT. Translated: CASSPGIGGELFF.